The 24 T cell receptor beta chains reported below all come from one sample, sequenced in a study of shared clonotypes between healthy human individuals. Method: immunoSEQ multiplex PCR; TCRdb's copy keeps in-frame clones and lacks some. The table has fewer than 1.8 million clones, roughly 98.5% seen once; the top ten hold around 0.33%. Sequenced: naive CD4+ T cells sorted from blood. The subset was: CD45RA+ positively selected. The source is a man in his thirties or forties in good health.

The chain joins TRBV27 to TRBJ2-7; 11 nucleotides align to TRBD2. The CDR3 consists of 14 residues. Germline V lookup: CDR1 MNHEY, CDR2 SMNVEV (reference sequence). Trimming removed 3 bases from V and 5 bases from J; junction bases left unmatched: 3. CDR3 residues: CASSFLAGGHEQYF. DNA of the CDR3: TGTGCCAGCAGTTTTCTAGCGGGAGGCCACGAGCAGTACTTC.

The chain couples TRBV5-1 to TRBJ2-2, with no clear D. The CDR3 extends over 16 amino acids. Trimming removed 2 bases at V and 5 bases at J, with 16 bases between. The germline gives CDR1 SGHRS, CDR2 YFSETQ. The CDR3: CASSFSRSTWTGELFF. CDR3 DNA: TGCGCCAGCAGCTTCAGTAGGTCAACCTGGACCGGGGAGCTGTTTTTT.

This chain uses TRBV18 with TRBJ2-7; tentative D call: TRBD2 (6 bases). Germline values: CDR1 KGHSH, CDR2 LQKENI. CDR3 length: 16 amino acids. The V end lost 5 bases, the J end lost 3 bases, and 20 bases lay between the germline ends. CDR3 DNA sequence: TGTGCCAGCTCAGATTCGGACTACCCAACGGGCTACGAGCAGTACTTC. As protein: CASSDSDYPTGYEQYF.

V is TRBV18 and J is TRBJ1-3; 12 bases are shared with TRBD1. CDR1 is KGHSH, CDR2 LQKENI, per germline. The CDR3 has 16 amino acids. With 6 bases clipped from V and 2 bases from J, the junction kept 5 bases outside the gene matches. In DNA form, the CDR3 reads TGTGCCAGCTCGGGACAGGGGGCGCTTACTGGAAACACCATATATTTT. Encoded protein: CASSGQGALTGNTIYF. Combining the CDR3 with reference TRBV18 and TRBJ1-3 gives the whole variable domain NAGVMQNPRHLVRRRGQEARLRCSPMKGHSHVYWYRQLPEEGLKFMVYLQKENIIDESGMPKERFSAEFPKEGPSILRIQQVVRGDSAAYFCASSGQGALTGNTIYFGEGSWLTVV.

This chain links TRBV9 with TRBJ1-4, with D unresolved. Germline V CDR1 and CDR2: SGDLS, YYNGEE. The germline V and J ends were trimmed by 0 bases and 0 bases, with 9 bases remaining between them. This CDR3 is 16 amino acids long. CDR3 DNA: TGTGCCAGCAGCGTAGTACCCACGACAACTAATGAAAAACTGTTTTTT. This gives the protein CASSVVPTTTNEKLFF.

This sequence joins TRBV6-1 and TRBJ2-7; D perhaps matches TRBD1 (6 bases). V lost 2 bases and J lost 2, with 16 bases in between. The CDR3 spans 16 residues. Germline CDR1 is MNHNS and CDR2 is SASEGT. CDR3 nucleotide sequence: TGTGCCAGCAGTGAAAGGGTTCAGGGGCCAACCTACGAGCAGTACTTC. Protein sequence: CASSERVQGPTYEQYF.

In regard to this clone: One end of the junction is discordant with germline, which a read error may explain. V gene TRBV7-7 combines with J gene TRBJ2-3, with a tentative D call TRBD2 (5 bases). The CDR3 spans 13 residues. Germline V gives CDR1 SSHAT, CDR2 FNYEAQ (reference sequence). The CDR3 DNA reads as TGTGCTAGCAGCTTGGACTCCACAGATACGCAGTATTTT. The encoded protein is CASSLDSTDTQYF.

V gene TRBV7-9 combines with J gene TRBJ2-1; TRBD1 might be the D (5 bases). Trimming took off 5 bases at V and 4 bases at J, with 15 bases between the two ends. This CDR3 region has 15 residues. The germline gives CDR1 SEHNR, CDR2 FQNEAQ (reference sequence). The CDR3 region is CASSPVQGFYNEQFF. CDR3 nucleotides: TGTGCCAGCAGCCCGGTCCAGGGCTTTTACAATGAGCAGTTCTTC.

This chain joins TRBV7-2 and TRBJ2-2, with a weak D call TRBD1 (5 bases). With 3 bases removed from V and 1 base from J, the gap between germline ends came to 6 bases. CDR3 length equals 14 residues. In germline, CDR1 is SGHTA, CDR2 FQGNSA. In nucleotides, the CDR3 is TGTGCCAGCAGCTTCGACAGGAACACCGGGGAGCTGTTTTTT. Encoded protein: CASSFDRNTGELFF.

V is TRBV7-8 and J is TRBJ2-2; TRBD2 might be the D (5 bases). Germline V CDR1 and CDR2: SGHVS, FQNEAQ. The CDR3 covers 16 residues. Trimming cost V 2 bases and J 4 bases, with 14 bases left between them. CDR3 in DNA: TGTGCCAGCAGCTTAAGAACTAGAGGTACCACCGGGGAGCTGTTTTTT. This codes for CASSLRTRGTTGELFF.

The gene calls are TRBV5-4 and TRBJ1-2; 8 nucleotides agree with TRBD1. This CDR3 has 13 amino acids. CDR1 and CDR2 from the germline V gene are SGHNT and YYREEE (reference sequence). The V and J ends lost 4 bases and 11 bases, in that order; junction bases with no gene match: 10. The CDR3 nucleotides are TGTGCCAGCAGCACCCTGAGACAGGGGCGTTACACCTTC. It codes for CASSTLRQGRYTF.

Details on this clone: In the same sample, other DNA sequences code for this CDR3. The chain is built from TRBV5-4 and TRBJ2-5; D unclear. The CDR3 runs to 13 residues. Germline values: CDR1 SGHNT, CDR2 YYREEE (reference sequence). Trimming removed 0 bases from V and 1 base from J, with 4 bases in between. CDR3 nucleotides: TGTGCCAGCAGCTTGGGCCCCCAAGAGACCCAGTACTTC. This gives the protein CASSLGPQETQYF.

The chain combines TRBV20-1 with TRBJ2-3; D is ambiguous. Trimming cost V 4 bases and J 3 bases, with 5 bases left between them. Germline V gene sequence: CDR1 DFQATT, CDR2 SNEGSKA (reference sequence). The CDR3 runs to 11 residues. The CDR3, as DNA: TGCAGTGCTAAATCGACAGATACGCAGTATTTT. It yields the protein CSAKSTDTQYF.

A single count supports this clone. This CDR3 is also generated by other DNA sequences in the sample. The chain is built from TRBV20-1 and TRBJ1-1, with D hard to call. The germline CDR1 and CDR2 sequences are DFQATT and SNEGSKA (reference sequence). Trimming stripped 5 bases from V and 0 bases from J, with 4 bases between. There are 11 residues in the CDR3. This CDR3 reads CSARLNTEAFF. The CDR3 DNA reads as TGCAGTGCTCGACTGAACACTGAAGCTTTCTTT.

The chain links TRBV2 to TRBJ1-5; D remains ambiguous. The V and J ends lost 8 bases and 2 bases respectively, with 10 bases between them. The germline gives CDR1 SNHLY, CDR2 FYNNEI. The CDR3 is made up of 13 amino acids. The CDR3 nucleotides read TGTGCCAGCCAACATGAGGGCAATCAGCCCCAGCATTTT. Translating it yields CASQHEGNQPQHF.

The chain combines TRBV5-4 with TRBJ1-2, with D maybe TRBD1 (6 bases). The CDR3 is made up of 14 amino acids. Germline V CDR1 and CDR2: SGHNT, YYREEE (reference sequence). V dropped 2 bases and J dropped 8 bases, with 16 bases sitting between them. CDR3 coding DNA: TGTGCCAGCAGCTTCTTTCGGGGGCGAGACGGCTACACCTTC. Its protein product is CASSFFRGRDGYTF.

The J gene is TRBJ1-5, the V gene TRBV15; tentatively, D is TRBD1 (6 bases). The CDR3 length is 14 residues. Germline V gene data show CDR1 as LNHNV and CDR2 as YYDKDF (reference sequence). With 4 bases removed from V and 4 bases from J, the gap between germline ends came to 11 bases. The CDR3: CATSTGHRNQPQHF. The CDR3, as DNA: TGTGCCACCAGCACGGGACATCGGAATCAGCCCCAGCATTTT.

V and J are TRBV19 and TRBJ1-1; D is undetermined. CDR1 is LNHDA, CDR2 SQIVND, per germline (reference sequence). The CDR3 has 11 residues. Trimming took 6 bases from V and 5 from J, leaving 7 bases between them. As DNA, the CDR3 is TGTGCCAGTAGGCGAGCAACTGAAGCTTTCTTT. Translated, it gives CASRRATEAFF.

This chain uses TRBV5-1 with TRBJ2-3; 7 bases line up with TRBD2. The CDR3 totals 14 residues. Germline loops: CDR1 SGHRS, CDR2 YFSETQ. Trimming took 6 bases from V and 0 from J; bases not matched to a gene: 4. CDR3: CASTSGQSTDTQYF. DNA for the CDR3: TGCGCCAGCACTAGCGGCCAAAGCACAGATACGCAGTATTTT.

The chain combines TRBV5-1 with TRBJ1-5; D is possibly TRBD1 (6 bases). CDR3 size: 14 residues. Trimming left V 4 bases short and J 5 bases short, with 13 bases between. Germline lookup yields CDR1 SGHRS and CDR2 YFSETQ. The CDR3 loop reads CASSRLGGDQPQHF. The CDR3, as DNA: TGCGCCAGCAGCCGTCTGGGGGGCGATCAGCCCCAGCATTTT.

The chain joins TRBV14 to TRBJ2-1; D is unresolved. The CDR3 extends over 15 amino acids. Trimming shortened V by 4 bases and J by 7 bases, and 17 bases separated the two germline ends. Per germline, CDR1 SGHDN and CDR2 FVKESK. CDR3: CASSPHLGYRNEQFF. The CDR3, as DNA: TGTGCCAGCAGCCCACACCTCGGATATAGGAATGAGCAGTTCTTC.

The chain recombines TRBV28 with TRBJ1-5; D gene unclear. This CDR3 comprises 16 residues. Trimming cost V 6 bases and J 1 base, with 16 bases left between them. The germline V gene has CDR1 MDHEN and CDR2 SYDVKM. The CDR3 region has the DNA TGTGCCAGCAGGTTTATATTTACAGAGAGCAATCAGCCCCAGCATTTT. It is translated as CASRFIFTESNQPQHF.

The table lists this clone with a few counts. The chain joins TRBV7-9 to TRBJ2-3; 9 bases match TRBD2. Trimming removed 11 bases from V and 2 bases from J; junction bases left unmatched: 14. Germline V gene lookup returns CDR1 SEHNR and CDR2 FQNEAQ (reference sequence). The CDR3 totals 16 residues. This CDR3 reads CALHLAGHLVTDTQYF. CDR3 coding DNA: TGTGCCTTACATCTAGCGGGGCATCTTGTCACAGATACGCAGTATTTT.

The rearrangement joins TRBV19 to TRBJ2-3; no clear D. V gave up 4 bases and J gave up 4 bases, with 9 bases separating them. The CDR3 is made up of 13 amino acids. CDR1 and CDR2 (germline): LNHDA, SQIVND (reference sequence). For the CDR3, the DNA is TGTGCCAGTAGTACCACCGTGGCAGATACGCAGTATTTT. Its protein is CASSTTVADTQYF.